This T cell receptor beta chain was retrieved from a study of naive and memory T cell subsets. Study observations and caveats: Especially in CD8 cells, naive repertoires contained a few larger clonotypes, possibly CD45RA-re-expressing memory cells.

An equimolar mix of two oligonucleotides served as the beta constant-region primer for TRBC1 and TRBC2. The cDNA 3' end received a ligated single-stranded oligonucleotide carrying the SP2 primer and a 12-nucleotide UMI. MiXCR, applied by TCRdb to the UMI-ligation and nested PCR reads, yields one record per CDR3 protein. The sample holds 150,000 or so distinct CDR3 sequences, about 18% seen once. The CDR3 length is 14 residues. V shed 3 bases and J shed 3 bases, with 11 bases lying between them. Germline CDR1 SGHTS, CDR2 YDEGEE. There are a few counts of this clonotype. The antigen remains unidentified.

The source is a human donor in good health. The J gene is TRBJ2-3, the V gene TRBV5-8; D may be TRBD1 (5 bases). Sequences were obtained from naive CD4+ T cells from blood. The CDR3 spells CASSSGIRTDTQYF. CDR3 in DNA: TGTGCCAGCAGCTCAGGGATACGGACAGATACGCAGTATTTT. Full variable domain (outside the CDR3, taken from reference TRBV5-8 and TRBJ2-3): EAGVTQSPTHLIKTRGQQATLRCSPISGHTSVYWYQQALGLGLQFLLWYDEGEERNRGNFPPRFSGRQFPNYSSELNVNALELEDSALYLCASSSGIRTDTQYFGPGTRLTVL.